One and the same sample provided the 6 T cell receptor beta chains below, sequenced in a study of blood T cell repertoires in COVID-19. This table comes from immunoSEQ multiplex PCR, and its TCRdb copy is limited to in-frame clones, with some not included. This sample carries hundreds of thousands of clones, over 75% of them seen once, and the ten largest clones take around 1.9%. Sequenced material: PBMCs or T cells enriched from blood (not recorded which). All receptors derive from a man in his forties in a cohort exposed to, infected with or recovered from COVID-19 (not recorded which).

The V call is TRBV27, the J call TRBJ2-5, with 11 bases aligning to TRBD2. The ends lost 4 bases at V and 2 bases at J; junction bases unmatched: 6. Germline V CDR1 and CDR2: MNHEY, SMNVEV (reference sequence). CDR3 length: 16 residues. In DNA, the CDR3 is TGTGCCAGCAGTTACTTGGGGACTAGCGGACAAGAGACCCAGTACTTC. Protein product: CASSYLGTSGQETQYF.

V is TRBV19 and J is TRBJ2-7; TRBD1 is a possible D gene (5 bases). Trimming removed 2 bases from V and 3 bases from J, with 14 bases in between. The CDR3 consists of 15 residues. The germline gives CDR1 LNHDA, CDR2 SQIVND (reference sequence). CDR3 nucleotide sequence: TGTGCCAGTAGTATATTTTCAGGGAACTACTACGAGCAGTACTTC. It is translated as CASSIFSGNYYEQYF.

The chain recombines TRBV6-5 with TRBJ1-5, with a weak D call TRBD1 (5 bases). V shed 6 bases and J shed 4 bases, with 16 bases lying between them. Germline CDR1 reads MNHEY; CDR2 reads SVGAGI. The CDR3 sequence is 15 residues long. Here the CDR3 DNA reads TGTGCCAGCAGCGACCAGAGTCAGGGAAATCAGCCCCAGCATTTT. Protein product: CASSDQSQGNQPQHF.

The J gene is TRBJ2-5, the V gene TRBV19, with 10 nucleotides matching TRBD2. Losses at the gene ends were 2 bases for V and 4 bases for J; bases not matched to a gene: 4. The CDR3 has 15 amino acids. Per germline, CDR1 LNHDA and CDR2 SQIVND (reference sequence). CDR3 residues: CASSIRTSGGETQYF. For the CDR3, the DNA is TGTGCCAGTAGTATAAGGACTAGCGGTGGAGAGACCCAGTACTTC.

The chain employs TRBV6-1 and TRBJ1-2, with 9 nucleotides matching TRBD1. J was trimmed by 6 bases and V by 2 bases; bases with no gene match: 4. There are 14 residues in the CDR3. Per germline, CDR1 MNHNS and CDR2 SASEGT. As DNA, the CDR3 is TGTGCCAGCAGTGAATTTCGGACAGGGGATGGCTACACCTTC. Translation gives CASSEFRTGDGYTF.

V and J are TRBV5-6 and TRBJ2-3; possible D gene TRBD2, 5 bases. Germline V gene data show CDR1 as SGHDT and CDR2 as YYEEEE. The CDR3 has 18 amino acids. V shed 0 bases and J shed 2 bases, with 19 bases lying between them. The CDR3 loop is CASSLELQTAGFTDTQYF. The CDR3 coding sequence is TGTGCCAGCAGCTTGGAACTCCAGACGGCGGGTTTCACAGATACGCAGTATTTT.